The T cell receptor beta chain described here comes from a study of blood T cell repertoires in COVID-19. In the study overall: Donors in the United States, Italy and Spain gave samples during acute or convalescent COVID-19. The analysed material was cDNA or gDNA that came from T cells, B-cell-depleted T cells, or PBMCs.

The CDR3 is made up of 13 amino acids. Trimming pared 8 bases from V and 0 bases from J, leaving 8 bases between. Per the original methods: Amplification with reference gene primers provided the estimates of nucleated cell counts. Repertoires were generated with immunoSEQ multiplex PCR, while TCRdb's copy carries only in-frame clones and drops some. From that table come the V and J calls and clone size; the DNA was used to work out D and trimming. The sample carries 110,000 or so clones, 85% recorded once. The rearrangement uses TRBV12-3 or TRBV12-4 and TRBJ2-1; a weak D match, TRBD2 (5 bases). Sequenced: peripheral blood. The sequence was obtained from a human donor in a cohort sampled during active COVID-19. CDR3: CASCGSSYNEQFF. The CDR3 DNA reads as TGTGCCAGCTGCGGGTCCTCCTACAATGAGCAGTTCTTC.